These 30 T cell receptor beta chains were all obtained from the same sample, sequenced in a study of blood T cell repertoires in COVID-19. Assay used: immunoSEQ multiplex PCR; TCRdb lists only in-frame clones, some missing. The sample lists approximately 200,000 clones, around 80% occurring once. Sequenced sample: peripheral blood. Receptor source: an elderly woman with COVID-19, enrolled during active disease.

This clone has only a few counts. V gene TRBV28 combines with J gene TRBJ2-7; TRBD1 agrees at 8 bases. This CDR3 contains 17 residues. With V trimmed by 4 bases and J by 0 bases, 11 bases remained unmatched. CDR1 is MDHEN, CDR2 SYDVKM, per germline. The CDR3, as DNA: TGTGCCAGCAGTTCAATGACAGGGGCAAAGAGCTCCTACGAGCAGTACTTC. Translated: CASSSMTGAKSSYEQYF.

V gene TRBV2 combines with J gene TRBJ2-3, with no clear D. CDR1 is SNHLY, CDR2 FYNNEI, per germline. This CDR3 has 14 residues. V was pared by 5 bases and J by 0 bases, with 9 bases between. The CDR3 DNA reads as TGTGCCAGCAGTCACCGTACTAGCACAGATACGCAGTATTTT. Translation: CASSHRTSTDTQYF.

CDR3 sequence (DNA): TGTGCCAGTAGTAAAAACGTCCAGGCCTACGAGCAGTACTTC. Residues: CASSKNVQAYEQYF. The rearrangement links TRBV19 to TRBJ2-7, with D unresolved. The germline V gene has CDR1 LNHDA and CDR2 SQIVND (reference sequence). V dropped 4 bases and J dropped 2 bases, with 12 bases sitting between them. There are 14 residues in the CDR3.

V usage is TRBV11-2 and J usage is TRBJ2-3, with TRBD2 matching over 10 bases. The germline gives CDR1 SGHAT, CDR2 FQNNGV. V was clipped by 5 bases and J by 5 bases; unmatched bases: 10. The CDR3 covers 16 residues. The CDR3 here is CASSRSLAGAGDTQYF. DNA for the CDR3: TGTGCCAGCAGCCGCAGCCTAGCGGGAGCCGGAGATACGCAGTATTTT.

This rearrangement joins TRBV4-1 to TRBJ2-7; the match to TRBD2 covers 10 bases. The trim removed 1 base at V and 2 bases at J, leaving 11 bases unmatched. Germline V lookup: CDR1 MGHRA, CDR2 YSYEKL. The length of the CDR3 is 18 residues. The CDR3: CASSQGIAGGFTPYEQYF. DNA for the CDR3: TGCGCCAGCAGCCAAGGTATAGCGGGAGGTTTTACCCCCTACGAGCAGTACTTC.

This chain links TRBV12-3 or TRBV12-4 with TRBJ1-1, with D unresolved. V was clipped by 1 base and J by 5 bases, with 5 bases between them. The CDR3 consists of 12 residues. CDR3: CASSLGETEAFF. CDR3 coding DNA: TGTGCCAGCAGTTTAGGGGAGACTGAAGCTTTCTTT.

V and J are TRBV5-5 and TRBJ2-1; D is possibly TRBD1 (5 bases). The CDR3 runs 15 residues. The germline V gene has CDR1 SGHKS and CDR2 YYEKEE (reference sequence). V was pared by 2 bases and J by 6 bases, with 15 bases between. CDR3 amino acids: CASSFTARAANEQFF. In DNA form, the CDR3 reads TGTGCCAGCAGCTTTACGGCCAGGGCGGCCAATGAGCAGTTCTTC.

This clone was seen a handful of times. V usage is TRBV19 and J usage is TRBJ1-2, with TRBD1 matching 7 bases. The germline gives CDR1 LNHDA, CDR2 SQIVND (reference sequence). The V gene end was trimmed by 6 bases and the J gene end by 8 bases; junction bases not matched to a gene: 18. This CDR3 is 16 amino acids long. CDR3 nucleotide sequence: TGTGCCAGTAGGCCTGCAGACAGGGTAGCACTAAGGGGCTACACCTTC. Translated, it gives CASRPADRVALRGYTF.

This clone was counted between two and nine times. The chain has TRBV5-1 and TRBJ2-1; 8 bases align to TRBD2. The ends lost 6 bases at V and 6 bases at J; junction bases unmatched: 11. The CDR3 contains 15 residues. Per the germline V gene, CDR1 is SGHRS and CDR2 is YFSETQ. CDR3 DNA sequence: TGCGCCAGCACCCAGGGAGCGGGAGCCTTCAATGAGCAGTTCTTC. Protein sequence: CASTQGAGAFNEQFF.

The chain combines TRBV7-2 with TRBJ2-5, with D perhaps TRBD2 (6 bases). Germline V gene lookup returns CDR1 SGHTA and CDR2 FQGNSA. Trimming left V 5 bases short and J 2 bases short, with 15 bases between. This CDR3 has 15 residues. The CDR3: CASSTHGSAQETQYF. The DNA of the CDR3 is TGTGCCAGCAGCACCCACGGGAGCGCGCAAGAGACCCAGTACTTC.

The chain combines TRBV24-1 with TRBJ2-1; D unclear. V dropped 3 bases and J dropped 8 bases, with 10 bases sitting between them. Germline assignment: CDR1 KGHDR and CDR2 SFDVKD. CDR3 length equals 13 residues. The CDR3 DNA is TGTGCCACCAGTGATGTCCTACGGTATGAGCAGTTCTTC. Residues: CATSDVLRYEQFF.

V and J are TRBV19 and TRBJ2-1; TRBD2 aligns across 13 bases. Germline V gene sequence: CDR1 LNHDA, CDR2 SQIVND (reference sequence). The V gene end was trimmed by 6 bases and the J gene end by 7 bases; junction bases not matched to a gene: 6. This CDR3 is built from 15 residues. As DNA, the CDR3 is TGTGCCAGTAGCTACGGGACTAGCGGGATAAATGAGCAGTTCTTC. Its translation is CASSYGTSGINEQFF.

This chain uses TRBV11-3 with TRBJ2-5; TRBD2 matches at 8 bases. Losses at the gene ends were 0 bases for V and 1 base for J; bases not matched to a gene: 7. This CDR3 contains 17 residues. Germline loops: CDR1 SGHNT, CDR2 YENEEA. CDR3: CASSLDPWRGVQETQYF. In DNA form, the CDR3 reads TGTGCCAGCAGCTTAGATCCATGGCGGGGGGTCCAAGAGACCCAGTACTTC.

The chain joins TRBV4-1 to TRBJ2-7, with D perhaps TRBD2 (6 bases). Trimming cost V 1 base and J 1 base, with 11 bases left between them. Germline CDR1 MGHRA, CDR2 YSYEKL. This CDR3 comprises 15 residues. CDR3 in amino acids: CASSQGSGVSYEQYF. CDR3 DNA: TGCGCCAGCAGCCAAGGGTCGGGGGTTTCCTACGAGCAGTACTTC.

This sequence joins TRBV5-1 and TRBJ2-1, with TRBD1 identical over 9 bases. J was trimmed by 0 bases and V by 8 bases; bases with no gene match: 3. This CDR3 comprises 14 residues. The germline CDR1 and CDR2 sequences are SGHRS and YFSETQ. In DNA, the CDR3 is TGCGCCAGTTGGACAGGGGACTCCTACAATGAGCAGTTCTTC. Translating it yields CASWTGDSYNEQFF. The complete variable domain, with remaining parts taken from reference TRBV5-1 and TRBJ2-1, reads KAGVTQTPRYLIKTRGQQVTLSCSPISGHRSVSWYQQTPGQGLQFLFEYFSETQRNKGNFPGRFSGRQFSNSRSEMNVSTLELGDSALYLCASWTGDSYNEQFFGPGTRLTVL.

The chain has TRBV18 and TRBJ1-1; TRBD1 matches 9 bases. The CDR3 has 14 amino acids. Germline assignment: CDR1 KGHSH and CDR2 LQKENI. J was trimmed by 4 bases and V by 2 bases; bases with no gene match: 2. The chain's CDR3 is CASSPGQGFTEAFF. CDR3 in DNA: TGTGCCAGCTCACCAGGACAGGGGTTCACTGAAGCTTTCTTT.

The chain links TRBV3-1 (or the pseudogene TRBV3-2) to TRBJ1-2; no clear D. V lost 4 bases, J lost 5 bases, and 8 bases lay in between. The CDR3 spans 12 residues. Per germline, CDR1 LGHDT and CDR2 YNNKEL (reference sequence). The DNA for the CDR3 is TGTGCCAGCAGCCCCGCGGGGTATGGCTACACCTTC. Its protein product is CASSPAGYGYTF.

The rearrangement joins TRBV6-8 to TRBJ1-1, with D unresolved. In germline, CDR1 is MNHGY, CDR2 SAAAGT. This CDR3 has 12 amino acids. V was clipped by 5 bases and J by 7 bases, with 11 bases between them. CDR3 residues: CASSDEGDEAFF. The CDR3 DNA reads as TGTGCCAGCAGTGACGAGGGAGATGAAGCTTTCTTT.

Regarding this clone: Compared with germline, one end of the junction differs, possibly owing to a read error. V usage is TRBV5-4 and J usage is TRBJ1-1; TRBD1 might be the D (5 bases). Germline V gene data show CDR1 as SGHNT and CDR2 as YYREEE (reference sequence). The CDR3 is 15 amino acids. CDR3 region: CASRFGGGTETEAFF. The CDR3 DNA follows: TGTGCAAGCAGGTTCGGCGGGGGGACGGAAACTGAAGCTTTCTTT.

This clone was detected once. The chain links TRBV11-2 to TRBJ2-5, with D unresolved. The CDR3 extends over 16 amino acids. Trimming stripped 5 bases from V and 2 bases from J, with 18 bases between. The germline V gene encodes CDR1 SGHAT and CDR2 FQNNGV. The CDR3 here is CASSPRLGFLQETQYF. The CDR3 DNA reads TGTGCCAGCAGCCCCCGACTCGGATTTCTACAAGAGACCCAGTACTTC.

The chain is built from TRBV5-4 and TRBJ2-4, with 10 bases that match TRBD1. This CDR3 region has 15 residues. In germline, CDR1 is SGHNT, CDR2 YYREEE (reference sequence). V was clipped by 4 bases and J by 9 bases; unmatched bases: 10. This CDR3 is CASSKPGTGEGIQYF. The CDR3 DNA reads as TGTGCCAGCAGCAAACCCGGGACAGGGGAAGGCATTCAGTACTTC. The entire variable domain, with the rest obtained from reference TRBV5-4 and TRBJ2-4, is as follows: ETGVTQSPTHLIKTRGQQVTLRCSSQSGHNTVSWYQQALGQGPQFIFQYYREEENGRGNFPPRFSGLQFPNYSSELNVNALELDDSALYLCASSKPGTGEGIQYFGAGTRLSVL.

The V and J genes are TRBV24-1 and TRBJ1-1, with 7 positions matching TRBD1. Per the germline V gene, CDR1 is KGHDR and CDR2 is SFDVKD. This CDR3 comprises 16 residues. The V gene end was trimmed by 0 bases and the J gene end by 5 bases; junction bases not matched to a gene: 8. The CDR3 loop reads CATSDLPWTGDTEAFF. The CDR3 DNA reads as TGTGCCACCAGTGATTTGCCCTGGACAGGAGATACTGAAGCTTTCTTT.

The gene calls are TRBV2 and TRBJ2-1, with D possibly matching TRBD2 (7 bases). Germline V gene sequence: CDR1 SNHLY, CDR2 FYNNEI. The CDR3 covers 12 residues. Trimming pared 4 bases from V and 9 bases from J, leaving 10 bases between. The CDR3: CASSGGGVEQFF. CDR3 sequence (DNA): TGTGCCAGCAGTGGCGGGGGCGTTGAGCAGTTCTTC.

The genes are TRBV9 and TRBJ1-2, with TRBD1 identical over 9 bases. V lost 7 bases and J lost 8; bases outside the gene matches: 3. CDR1 is SGDLS, CDR2 YYNGEE, per germline. The CDR3 is 11 amino acids. The CDR3 loop reads CASSGQGGYTF. CDR3 bases: TGTGCCAGCTCCGGACAGGGGGGCTACACCTTC.

V is TRBV5-1 and J is TRBJ2-5; 7 nucleotides align to TRBD2. This CDR3 region has 12 residues. V shed 6 bases and J 5 bases; nucleotides not matched to a gene: 4. CDR1 SGHRS and CDR2 YFSETQ come from the germline V gene. CDR3 sequence: CASTAGSETQYF. The CDR3 nucleotides are TGCGCCAGCACAGCGGGGTCGGAGACCCAGTACTTC. Full variable domain (missing parts from reference TRBV5-1 and TRBJ2-5): KAGVTQTPRYLIKTRGQQVTLSCSPISGHRSVSWYQQTPGQGLQFLFEYFSETQRNKGNFPGRFSGRQFSNSRSEMNVSTLELGDSALYLCASTAGSETQYFGPGTRLLVL.

The gene calls are TRBV28 and TRBJ2-3; TRBD1 matches at 7 bases. The germline V gene encodes CDR1 MDHEN and CDR2 SYDVKM. The CDR3 runs to 15 residues. V gave up 2 bases and J gave up 3 bases; unmatched junction bases: 5. CDR3 coding DNA: TGTGCCAGCAGTTTAGTCCCGACAGGGACAGATACGCAGTATTTT. This gives the protein CASSLVPTGTDTQYF.

The chain links TRBV4-1 to TRBJ1-1; TRBD1 agrees at 8 bases. The CDR3 is 15 residues long. J lost 5 bases, V lost 0 bases, and 5 bases had no gene match. CDR1 and CDR2 from the germline V gene are MGHRA and YSYEKL. The CDR3 region is CASSQDQGAGTEAFF. In DNA form, the CDR3 reads TGCGCCAGCAGCCAAGACCAGGGGGCTGGAACTGAAGCTTTCTTT.

The CDR3 bases are TGTGCCAGCTCACCACCAAAGGGAAGGGGCTCCTACGAGCAGTACTTC. It yields the protein CASSPPKGRGSYEQYF. V is TRBV18 and J is TRBJ2-7; TRBD1 might be the D (5 bases). The CDR3 runs to 16 residues. Trimming removed 0 bases from V and 0 bases from J, with 12 bases in between. The germline V gene encodes CDR1 KGHSH and CDR2 LQKENI.

The chain recombines TRBV4-2 with TRBJ2-7; D might be TRBD1 (6 bases). Per germline, CDR1 LGHNA and CDR2 YNFKEQ. The V end was cut by 4 bases, the J end by 3 bases, with 19 bases between. The CDR3 contains 16 residues. The CDR3 DNA reads TGTGCCAGCAGCCTCCAGGCCGGACAGACCTACTACGAGCAGTACTTC. Its translation: CASSLQAGQTYYEQYF.

This clone occurred once. The genes are TRBV24-1 and TRBJ2-5; 11 bases agree with TRBD1. This CDR3 has 16 amino acids. Trimming removed 4 bases from V and 2 bases from J; junction bases left unmatched: 5. Germline V gene lookup returns CDR1 KGHDR and CDR2 SFDVKD. DNA of the CDR3: TGTGCCACCAGTGACCCGGGACAGGGGGATCAAGAGACCCAGTACTTC. This codes for CATSDPGQGDQETQYF.